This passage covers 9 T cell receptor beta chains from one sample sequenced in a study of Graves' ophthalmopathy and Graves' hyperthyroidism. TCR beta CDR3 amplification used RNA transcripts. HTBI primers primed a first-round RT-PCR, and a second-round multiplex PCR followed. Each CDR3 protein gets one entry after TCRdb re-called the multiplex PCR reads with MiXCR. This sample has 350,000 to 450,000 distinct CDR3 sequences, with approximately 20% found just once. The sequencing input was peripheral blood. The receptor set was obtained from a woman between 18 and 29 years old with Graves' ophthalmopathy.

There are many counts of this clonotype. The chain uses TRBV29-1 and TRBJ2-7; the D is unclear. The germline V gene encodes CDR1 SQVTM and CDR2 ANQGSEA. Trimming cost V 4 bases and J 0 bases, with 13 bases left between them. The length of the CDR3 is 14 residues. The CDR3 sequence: CSVVGPTHSYEQYF. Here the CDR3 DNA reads TGCAGCGTTGTAGGGCCTACACACTCCTACGAGCAGTACTTC.

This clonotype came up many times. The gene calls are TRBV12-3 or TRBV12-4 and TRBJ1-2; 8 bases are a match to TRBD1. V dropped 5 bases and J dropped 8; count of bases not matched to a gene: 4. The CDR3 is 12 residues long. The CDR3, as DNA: TGTGCCAGCAGTATCCGACAGGGGGGCTACACCTTC. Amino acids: CASSIRQGGYTF.

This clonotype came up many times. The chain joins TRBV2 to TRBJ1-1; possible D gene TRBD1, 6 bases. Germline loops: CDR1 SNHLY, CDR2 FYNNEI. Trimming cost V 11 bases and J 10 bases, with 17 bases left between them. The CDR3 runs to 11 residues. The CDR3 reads CACPGRGGAFF. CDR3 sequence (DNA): TGTGCCTGCCCCGGACGAGGGGGAGCTTTCTTT.

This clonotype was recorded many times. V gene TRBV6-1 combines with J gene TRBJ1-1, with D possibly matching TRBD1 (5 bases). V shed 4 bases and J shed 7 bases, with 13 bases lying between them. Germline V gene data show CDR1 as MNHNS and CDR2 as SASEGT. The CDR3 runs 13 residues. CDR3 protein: CASSGTGTLEAFF. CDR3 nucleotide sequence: TGTGCCAGCAGTGGAACCGGGACCCTTGAAGCTTTCTTT.

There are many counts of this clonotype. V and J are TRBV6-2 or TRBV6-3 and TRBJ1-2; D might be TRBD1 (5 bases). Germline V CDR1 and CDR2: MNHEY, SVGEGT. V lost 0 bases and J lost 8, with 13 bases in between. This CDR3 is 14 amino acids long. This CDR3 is CASSYSKWQGGYTF. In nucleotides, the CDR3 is TGTGCCAGCAGTTACTCGAAGTGGCAGGGAGGCTACACCTTC.

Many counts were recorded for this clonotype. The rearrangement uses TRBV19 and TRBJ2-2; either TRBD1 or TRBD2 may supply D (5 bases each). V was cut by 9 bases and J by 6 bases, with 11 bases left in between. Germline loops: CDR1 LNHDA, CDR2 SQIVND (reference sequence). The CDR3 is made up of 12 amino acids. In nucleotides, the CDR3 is TGTGCCAGCGCCTTGGGGGCCGGGGAGCTGTTTTTT. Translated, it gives CASALGAGELFF.

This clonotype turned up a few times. The CDR3 nucleotides are TGTGCCAGCAGTCGCACCCAAGGGGAAGGGAAGACCCAGTACTTC. Protein product: CASSRTQGEGKTQYF. The chain has TRBV28 and TRBJ2-5; D perhaps matches TRBD1 (5 bases). CDR3 size: 15 residues. The V gene's germline CDR1 is MDHEN and CDR2 SYDVKM. The V gene lost 5 bases and the J gene lost 6 bases, with 19 bases spanning the gap.

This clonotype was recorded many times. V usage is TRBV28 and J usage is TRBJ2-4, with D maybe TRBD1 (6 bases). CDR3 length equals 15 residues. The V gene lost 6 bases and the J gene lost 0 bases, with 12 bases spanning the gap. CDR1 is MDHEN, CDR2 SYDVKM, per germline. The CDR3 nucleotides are TGTGCCAGCAGCCTCACAGGGTTAGCCAAAAACATTCAGTACTTC. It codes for CASSLTGLAKNIQYF.

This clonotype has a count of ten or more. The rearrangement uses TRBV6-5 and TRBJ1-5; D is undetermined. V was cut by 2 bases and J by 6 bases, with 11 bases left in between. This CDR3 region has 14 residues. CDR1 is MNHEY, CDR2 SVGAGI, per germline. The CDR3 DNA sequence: TGTGCCAGCAGTTACATAACTAATCCTCAGCCCCAGCATTTT. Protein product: CASSYITNPQPQHF.